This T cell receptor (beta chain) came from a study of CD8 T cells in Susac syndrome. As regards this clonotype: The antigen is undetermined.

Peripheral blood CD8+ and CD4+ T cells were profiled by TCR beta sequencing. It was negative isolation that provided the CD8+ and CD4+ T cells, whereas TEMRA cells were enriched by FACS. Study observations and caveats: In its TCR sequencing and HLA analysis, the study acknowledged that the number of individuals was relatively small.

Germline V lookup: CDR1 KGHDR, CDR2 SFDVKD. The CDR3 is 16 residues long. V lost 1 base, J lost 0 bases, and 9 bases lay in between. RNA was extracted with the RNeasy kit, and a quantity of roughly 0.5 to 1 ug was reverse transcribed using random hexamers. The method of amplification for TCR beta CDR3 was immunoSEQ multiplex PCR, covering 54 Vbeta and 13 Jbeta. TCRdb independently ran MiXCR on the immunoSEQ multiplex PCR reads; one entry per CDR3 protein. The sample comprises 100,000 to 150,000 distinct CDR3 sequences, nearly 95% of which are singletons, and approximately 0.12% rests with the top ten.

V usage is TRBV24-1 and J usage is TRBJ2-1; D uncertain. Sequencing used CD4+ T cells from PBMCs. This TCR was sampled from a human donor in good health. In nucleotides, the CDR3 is TGTGCCACCAGTGATTTTACGCCCAGCTCCTACAATGAGCAGTTCTTC. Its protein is CATSDFTPSSYNEQFF.